These 14 T cell receptor beta chains came from one sample sequenced in a study of CD8 T cells in ankylosing spondylitis. Whole-study results and caveats: A TCR beta motif of under ten highly homologous variants seemed to mark ankylosing spondylitis blood.

Which antigens these TCRs recognize remains unknown. TCRdb re-called the 5' RACE reads with MiXCR, one entry per CDR3 protein. Found here are around 450,000 distinct CDR3 sequences, 26% of them singletons; the top ten hold about 0.89%. Material for sequencing was blood, either unsorted or a sorted T cell fraction (not recorded which). Receptor source: a male donor with ankylosing spondylitis.

In this sample, this clonotype turned up many times. CDR3 coding DNA: TGTGCCAGCAGCTTAGGGGCGAACACCGGGGAGCTGTTTTTT. It codes for CASSLGANTGELFF. The chain employs TRBV7-2 and TRBJ2-2; D unclear. The CDR3 sequence is 14 residues long. Trimming stripped 1 base from V and 0 bases from J, with 3 bases between. Germline CDR1 and CDR2: SGHTA and FQGNSA.

In this sample, this clonotype turned up many times. This chain uses TRBV25-1 with TRBJ2-1, with TRBD1 as a possible D gene (5 bases). Between the trimmed V and J ends, which lost 0 bases and 8 bases, there was a span of 14 bases. CDR3 length equals 15 residues. CDR1 and CDR2 from the germline V gene are MGHDK and SYGVNS. CDR3 sequence: CASSEYDSLEDEQFF. CDR3 sequence (DNA): TGTGCCAGCAGTGAATATGACAGTCTCGAGGATGAGCAGTTCTTC.

The chain is built from TRBV6-1 and TRBJ1-5; D not resolved. The CDR3 loop spans 15 amino acids. Germline lookup yields CDR1 MNHNS and CDR2 SASEGT. Between the trimmed V and J ends, which lost 1 base and 0 bases, there was a span of 7 bases. The chain's CDR3 is CASSEVKNSNQPQHF. The CDR3 region has the DNA TGTGCCAGCAGTGAAGTGAAAAATAGCAATCAGCCCCAGCATTTT.

The chain is built from TRBV7-2 and TRBJ1-2, with D possibly matching TRBD1 (5 bases). The V and J ends lost 4 bases and 2 bases respectively, with 8 bases between them. The CDR3 runs to 13 residues. CDR1 is SGHTA and CDR2 is FQGNSA in the germline V gene. This CDR3 reads CASSSRDNYGYTF. The CDR3 coding sequence is TGTGCCAGCAGCTCCCGGGACAACTATGGCTACACCTTC.

The count of this clonotype is one. V is TRBV5-6 and J is TRBJ2-1; the match to TRBD2 covers 15 bases. Germline trimming cut 4 bases from V and 12 bases from J; bases unmatched to any gene: 5. Looked up from germline, CDR1 is SGHDT and CDR2 is YYEEEE. The CDR3 consists of 14 residues. The DNA for the CDR3 is TGTGCCAGCAGCCCCGGGACTAGCGGGAGGTGGCAGTTCTTC. Its translation: CASSPGTSGRWQFF.

The rearrangement joins TRBV5-1 to TRBJ1-2, with D uncertain. Germline values: CDR1 SGHRS, CDR2 YFSETQ. V was cut by 0 bases and J by 2 bases, with 17 bases left in between. This CDR3 contains 17 residues. The CDR3 region is CASSLAGRRTENYGYTF. CDR3 nucleotides: TGCGCCAGCAGCTTGGCGGGCAGACGAACTGAGAACTATGGCTACACCTTC.

The chain uses TRBV20-1 and TRBJ2-1; no firm D call. The CDR3 has 13 amino acids. Germline lookup yields CDR1 DFQATT and CDR2 SNEGSKA (reference sequence). V lost 6 bases to trimming and J lost 8 bases, with 17 bases between them. The CDR3 spells CSAYNWANDEQFF. The CDR3 DNA follows: TGCAGTGCATACAATTGGGCCAATGATGAGCAGTTCTTC.

This clonotype was detected a few times. CDR3 DNA: TGCAGTGCTGAGGGGGGGGGACTAGCGGGTCACGAGACCCAGTACTTC. Encoded protein: CSAEGGGLAGHETQYF. The chain is built from TRBV20-1 and TRBJ2-5; TRBD2 matches at 12 bases. The length of the CDR3 is 16 residues. From germline, CDR1 is DFQATT and CDR2 SNEGSKA (reference sequence). The trim removed 5 bases at V and 5 bases at J, leaving 12 bases unmatched.

This clonotype appeared a few times. The genes are TRBV12-3 or TRBV12-4 and TRBJ2-7, with D unclear. The CDR3 is 12 amino acids. Between the trimmed V and J ends, which lost 5 bases and 4 bases, there was a span of 9 bases. CDR3 in DNA: TGTGCCAGCAGTCAATCAGGATACGAGCAGTACTTC. Amino acids: CASSQSGYEQYF.

Only a few counts were recorded for this clonotype. The chain is built from TRBV11-2 and TRBJ1-4, with no clear D. V shed 5 bases and J shed 1 base, with 8 bases lying between them. This CDR3 spans 14 amino acids. Germline CDR1 reads SGHAT; CDR2 reads FQNNGV. This chain's CDR3 is CASSRGVTNEKLFF. CDR3 nucleotides: TGTGCCAGCAGCCGTGGTGTAACTAATGAAAAACTGTTTTTT.

This clonotype was counted only a few times. The V call is TRBV5-1, the J call TRBJ1-5; perhaps TRBD1 as D (6 bases). With 0 bases removed from V and 2 bases from J, the gap between germline ends came to 12 bases. Germline loops: CDR1 SGHRS, CDR2 YFSETQ. CDR3 size: 16 residues. CDR3 sequence: CASSLVPTGGNQPQHF. The CDR3 DNA reads TGCGCCAGCAGCTTGGTTCCGACAGGAGGCAATCAGCCCCAGCATTTT.

J is TRBJ2-7 and V is TRBV20-1, with TRBD2 matching 10 bases. With 3 bases clipped from V and 2 bases from J, the junction kept 1 base outside the gene matches. Germline V CDR1 and CDR2: DFQATT, SNEGSKA (reference sequence). The CDR3 runs 13 residues. The CDR3 reads CSASLAGAYEQYF. The CDR3 DNA sequence: TGCAGTGCTAGCCTAGCGGGGGCCTACGAGCAGTACTTC.

This clonotype came up a few times. The chain combines TRBV5-6 with TRBJ1-2; no definite D call. The CDR3 extends over 12 amino acids. The V end lost 0 bases, the J end lost 8 bases, and 8 bases lay between the germline ends. Per germline, CDR1 SGHDT and CDR2 YYEEEE. In nucleotides, the CDR3 is TGTGCCAGCAGCTTGGAACCGGTCGGCTACACCTTC. The encoded protein is CASSLEPVGYTF.

The chain carries TRBV2 and TRBJ1-5; D is ambiguous. The germline V gene has CDR1 SNHLY and CDR2 FYNNEI. The CDR3 runs to 15 residues. The ends were cut back, 7 bases at V and 0 bases at J, with 13 bases in the middle. The chain's CDR3 is CASTLRRDSNQPQHF. The CDR3 DNA sequence: TGTGCCAGCACTCTACGAAGAGATAGCAATCAGCCCCAGCATTTT.